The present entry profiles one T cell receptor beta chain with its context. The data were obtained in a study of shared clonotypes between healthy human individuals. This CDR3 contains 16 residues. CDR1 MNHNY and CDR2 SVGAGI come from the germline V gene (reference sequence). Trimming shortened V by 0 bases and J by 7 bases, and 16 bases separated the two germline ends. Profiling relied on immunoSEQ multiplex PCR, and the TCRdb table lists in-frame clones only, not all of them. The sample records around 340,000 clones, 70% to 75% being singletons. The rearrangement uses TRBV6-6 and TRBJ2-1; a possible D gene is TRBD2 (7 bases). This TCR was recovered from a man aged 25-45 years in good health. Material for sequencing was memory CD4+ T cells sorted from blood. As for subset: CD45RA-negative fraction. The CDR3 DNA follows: TGTGCCAGCAGTTACTCGGGGTCGGGGGGCAGGAATGAGCAGTTCTTC. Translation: CASSYSGSGGRNEQFF.